The TCR beta chain described here comes from a study of regulatory T cells in long-lasting Graves disease. CDR3 length equals 12 residues. The germline V gene has CDR1 MDHEN and CDR2 SYDVKM. The V gene end was trimmed by 2 bases and the J gene end by 13 bases; junction bases not matched to a gene: 6. This clonotype was seen ten or more times. What it binds is not known. General study results and limits: Whereas about 870 public clonotypes were shared by new patients, persistent patients shared more, at some 3,000.

As for time point: persistent/refractory GD, antithyroid drugs over 5 years with positive TRAb. There was RNA extracted from PBMCs, and the TCR library was made from it. Building the TCR beta libraries relied on iRepertoire HTBI primers, and CDR3 regions underwent Arm-PCR. TCRdb called the multiplex PCR reads again in MiXCR, with one record for every CDR3 protein. There are roughly 430,000 distinct CDR3 sequences in the sample; under 25% occur only once, and approximately 14% lies in the top ten. The TCR comes from a female donor with Graves disease. The chain is built from TRBV28 and TRBJ2-5, with 8 bases that match TRBD1. The source material was peripheral blood mononuclear cells (PBMCs), sampled when the disease was refractory, from a patient treated with antithyroid drugs. CDR3: CASSLQGAYLYF. The CDR3 DNA reads TGTGCCAGCAGTTTACAGGGGGCGTATCTGTACTTC.